The 26 T cell receptor beta chains listed next were all sequenced from one sample in a study of T-cell reconstitution after alpha-beta-depleted transplantation in children. Preparation of the TCRbeta library was carried out with unique molecular identifiers. A single record per CDR3 protein comes from TCRdb applying MiXCR to the PCR reads. The table records over 80,000 distinct CDR3 sequences, about 22% of them present only once. Sequences were derived from PBMCs, sampled before TCRalphabeta/CD19-depleted stem cell transplant. The receptors stem from a boy aged 2 to 10 with acute lymphoblastic leukemia, due to receive a stem cell transplant.

This clonotype showed up many times. The chain couples TRBV5-1 to TRBJ2-7; maybe TRBD2 (6 bases). The germline V gene has CDR1 SGHRS and CDR2 YFSETQ. Trimming removed 2 bases from V and 5 bases from J, with 14 bases in between. This CDR3 is built from 14 residues. The CDR3 is CASSFGGNRHEQYF. The CDR3 bases are TGCGCCAGCAGCTTTGGAGGGAATCGCCACGAGCAGTACTTC.

This clonotype was seen more than once but under ten times. The chain employs TRBV20-1 and TRBJ2-5; tentative D call: TRBD2 (7 bases). Between the trimmed V and J ends, which lost 2 bases and 5 bases, there was a span of 15 bases. Germline values: CDR1 DFQATT, CDR2 SNEGSKA (reference sequence). The CDR3 is 14 residues long. CDR3: CSARPSGGRETQYF. CDR3 nucleotides: TGCAGTGCTAGACCCTCGGGGGGCCGGGAGACCCAGTACTTC.

The chain couples TRBV27 to TRBJ1-5; D call uncertain. Trimming took 4 bases from V and 4 from J, leaving 11 bases between them. This CDR3 spans 14 amino acids. Germline V gene lookup returns CDR1 MNHEY and CDR2 SMNVEV (reference sequence). The CDR3 spells CASSSSGSNQPQHF. DNA of the CDR3: TGTGCCAGCAGTTCATCCGGGAGTAATCAGCCCCAGCATTTT.

CDR3 residues: CASSLTGTGAEAFF. The CDR3 DNA reads TGTGCCAGCAGTTTGACCGGGACAGGCGCTGAAGCTTTCTTT. This rearrangement joins TRBV28 to TRBJ1-1; 8 bases align to TRBD1. Germline values: CDR1 MDHEN, CDR2 SYDVKM. J gave up 6 bases and V 3 bases, and 6 bases lay outside the gene matches. CDR3 length equals 14 residues.

The genes are TRBV7-2 and TRBJ2-1; perhaps D is TRBD1 or TRBD2 (5 bases each). Trimming stripped 1 base from V and 15 bases from J, with 19 bases between. CDR3 length: 14 residues. Germline-derived CDR1 and CDR2 are SGHTA and FQGNSA. CDR3 in amino acids: CASSLDTGTPKGFF. In nucleotides, the CDR3 is TGTGCCAGCAGCTTAGACACCGGGACCCCGAAAGGGTTCTTC.

This clonotype was detected a few times. J is TRBJ2-1 and V is TRBV2, with 9 nucleotides matching TRBD1. Germline CDR1 is SNHLY and CDR2 is FYNNEI. The V segment lost 8 bases and the J segment 2 bases; nucleotides outside the gene matches: 10. The CDR3 covers 16 residues. The CDR3 DNA is TGTGCCAGCCGAAGCGCGGGACAGGGAGCCTACAATGAGCAGTTCTTC. Amino acids: CASRSAGQGAYNEQFF.

Only a few counts were recorded for this clonotype. This chain joins TRBV7-9 and TRBJ2-1, with TRBD2 matching over 11 bases. After removal of 5 bases from V and 12 bases from J, the junction contained 15 bases not matched to a gene. From germline, CDR1 is SEHNR and CDR2 FQNEAQ (reference sequence). This CDR3 region has 16 residues. CDR3: CASSPGLAEGLSRQFF. The CDR3 coding sequence is TGTGCCAGCAGCCCGGGACTAGCGGAGGGGCTATCTCGGCAGTTCTTC.

This rearrangement joins TRBV12-3 or TRBV12-4 to TRBJ1-1; the D is unclear. Trimming removed 6 bases from V and 9 bases from J, with 20 bases in between. This CDR3 comprises 14 residues. The CDR3 reads CASSPFPRTEQAFF. The DNA for the CDR3 is TGTGCCAGCAGCCCCTTCCCGCGGACTGAACAAGCTTTCTTT.

The chain carries TRBV6-2 or TRBV6-3 and TRBJ2-3; 9 bases fit TRBD1. V was clipped by 6 bases and J by 2 bases; unmatched bases: 3. The CDR3 runs 14 residues. CDR1 and CDR2 from the germline V gene are MNHEY and SVGEGT. Written as DNA, the CDR3 is TGTGCCAGCAGCAGGACAGGGGTCACAGATACGCAGTATTTT. It is translated as CASSRTGVTDTQYF.

This clonotype has more than one count but fewer than ten. V gene TRBV11-3 combines with J gene TRBJ2-5, with TRBD2 identical over 7 bases. V shed 4 bases and J 2 bases; nucleotides not matched to a gene: 7. The CDR3 extends over 15 amino acids. CDR1 and CDR2 from the germline V gene are SGHNT and YENEEA. CDR3 nucleotides: TGTGCCAGCAGCTCGCGAGCTAGCGGACAAGAGACCCAGTACTTC. The encoded protein is CASSSRASGQETQYF.

The rearrangement uses TRBV28 and TRBJ1-1; D is unresolved. The germline V and J ends were trimmed by 3 bases and 2 bases, with 10 bases remaining between them. Germline CDR1 and CDR2: MDHEN and SYDVKM. The CDR3 contains 14 residues. The CDR3 DNA sequence: TGTGCCAGCAGTTTCAGCCGGGGAAACACTGAAGCTTTCTTT. It is translated as CASSFSRGNTEAFF.

Ten or more counts support this clonotype. The chain has TRBV12-3 or TRBV12-4 and TRBJ2-7; D is possibly TRBD1 (6 bases). V was clipped by 3 bases and J by 6 bases, with 27 bases between them. This CDR3 has 18 amino acids. The CDR3, as DNA: TGTGCCAGCAGTTTGTCTCGGCTCTTTACAGGGTCGGACTCCGAGCAGTACTTC. Its translation is CASSLSRLFTGSDSEQYF.

This clonotype has a handful of counts. The chain has TRBV14 and TRBJ2-1, with D perhaps matching TRBD1 or TRBD2 (5 bases each). The V gene's germline CDR1 is SGHDN and CDR2 FVKESK. V was clipped by 3 bases and J by 6 bases, with 18 bases between them. This CDR3 is built from 16 residues. CDR3 nucleotide sequence: TGTGCCAGCAGCCAGATTGAGGGGAAGGCTACCAATGAGCAGTTCTTC. Its translation: CASSQIEGKATNEQFF. The whole variable domain, remainder taken from reference TRBV14 and TRBJ2-1, is EAGVTQFPSHSVIEKGQTVTLRCDPISGHDNLYWYRRVMGKEIKFLLHFVKESKQDESGMPNNRFLAERTGGTYSTLKVQPAELEDSGVYFCASSQIEGKATNEQFFGPGTRLTVL.

V usage is TRBV11-2 and J usage is TRBJ2-3; no clear D gene. The CDR3 has 18 amino acids. V was cut by 2 bases and J by 4 bases, with 22 bases left in between. CDR1 is SGHAT, CDR2 FQNNGV, per germline. Here the CDR3 reads CASSLNIRWAFVADTQYF. The CDR3 bases are TGTGCCAGCAGCTTAAATATTAGGTGGGCGTTTGTGGCAGATACGCAGTATTTT.

This clonotype was recorded many times. The gene calls are TRBV20-1 and TRBJ2-1; D possibly corresponds to TRBD2 (5 bases). Germline CDR1 is DFQATT and CDR2 is SNEGSKA (reference sequence). The CDR3 runs to 11 residues. Trimming took 3 bases from V and 12 from J, leaving 12 bases between them. Here the CDR3 DNA reads TGCAGTGCTAGCATATACCGGGGGCAGTTCTTC. Translating it yields CSASIYRGQFF.

This clonotype has ten or more counts. The chain carries TRBV5-1 and TRBJ2-1, with 10 bases aligning to TRBD2. The length of the CDR3 is 16 residues. Germline V gene sequence: CDR1 SGHRS, CDR2 YFSETQ. The V segment lost 4 bases and the J segment 4 bases; nucleotides outside the gene matches: 8. The CDR3 DNA follows: TGCGCCAGCAGCATAGGACTAGCGGTGAGATACAATGAGCAGTTCTTC. As protein: CASSIGLAVRYNEQFF.

V is TRBV28 and J is TRBJ1-5; 9 bases match TRBD1. Germline V gene lookup returns CDR1 MDHEN and CDR2 SYDVKM. CDR3 length equals 15 residues. The V gene end was trimmed by 4 bases and the J gene end by 6 bases; junction bases not matched to a gene: 7. The CDR3 loop reads CASSSSGTGFQPQHF. Here the CDR3 DNA reads TGTGCCAGCAGTTCCTCCGGGACAGGGTTTCAGCCCCAGCATTTT.

V usage is TRBV5-1 and J usage is TRBJ2-1; D gene unclear. In germline, CDR1 is SGHRS, CDR2 YFSETQ. The V end was cut by 7 bases, the J end by 5 bases, with 7 bases between. This CDR3 comprises 11 residues. As DNA, the CDR3 is TGCGCCAGCGCAGGTAACAATGAGCAGTTCTTC. Translated: CASAGNNEQFF.

Only a few counts were recorded for this clonotype. CDR3 nucleotide sequence: TGTGCCACCAGTCCTACAGGGGGCCTCTACAATGAGCAGTTCTTC. Amino acid sequence: CATSPTGGLYNEQFF. The chain carries TRBV24-1 and TRBJ2-1, with 9 positions matching TRBD1. V lost 6 bases, J lost 3 bases, and 5 bases stayed unmatched. This CDR3 has 15 residues. CDR1 KGHDR and CDR2 SFDVKD come from the germline V gene.

This clonotype occurred a few times. CDR3 amino acids: CASSLALLKNTEAFF. DNA for the CDR3: TGTGCCAGCAGCTTGGCCCTTCTCAAGAACACTGAAGCTTTCTTT. The chain uses TRBV5-5 and TRBJ1-1; D is unclear. The V end lost 0 bases, the J end lost 1 base, and 10 bases lay between the germline ends. This CDR3 spans 15 amino acids. Germline values: CDR1 SGHKS, CDR2 YYEKEE (reference sequence).

This clonotype is a singleton in its sample. The chain is built from TRBV10-2 and TRBJ2-2; no reliable D call. The CDR3 has 12 amino acids. V gave up 4 bases and J gave up 6 bases, with 6 bases separating them. CDR1 is WSHSY and CDR2 is SAAADI in the germline V gene. DNA of the CDR3: TGCGCCAGCAGTGGGTCTTCCGGGGAGCTGTTTTTT. It is translated as CASSGSSGELFF.

The V call is TRBV12-5, the J call TRBJ2-5; TRBD1 agrees at 8 bases. V dropped 3 bases and J dropped 2; count of bases not matched to a gene: 11. Germline V gene sequence: CDR1 LGHNT, CDR2 FRNRAP. The CDR3 totals 17 residues. CDR3 region: CASGFRPVGTGQETQYF. As DNA, the CDR3 is TGTGCTAGTGGTTTTCGCCCTGTCGGGACAGGACAAGAGACCCAGTACTTC.

This clonotype was counted a few times. The rearrangement uses TRBV7-2 and TRBJ1-1; weak D call: TRBD1 (5 bases). The CDR3 is 14 amino acids. The germline CDR1 and CDR2 sequences are SGHTA and FQGNSA. V gave up 1 base and J gave up 0 bases, with 6 bases separating them. The CDR3 sequence is CASSLDRLNTEAFF. The CDR3 DNA reads as TGTGCCAGCAGCTTAGACAGGCTGAACACTGAAGCTTTCTTT.

This clonotype was seen a few times. This chain links TRBV5-1 with TRBJ1-1; D perhaps matches TRBD1 (6 bases). V dropped 4 bases and J dropped 10 bases, with 17 bases sitting between them. Germline V CDR1 and CDR2: SGHRS, YFSETQ. This CDR3 spans 13 amino acids. In DNA, the CDR3 is TGCGCCAGCAGCCCGGACAGCAACGGGATAGCTTTCTTT. It translates to CASSPDSNGIAFF.

This clonotype was recorded a few times. The rearrangement uses TRBV7-9 and TRBJ2-2; TRBD2 agrees at 8 bases. CDR1 is SEHNR and CDR2 is FQNEAQ in the germline V gene (reference sequence). The CDR3 consists of 16 residues. Germline trimming cut 5 bases from V and 4 bases from J; bases unmatched to any gene: 9. CDR3 DNA sequence: TGTGCCAGCAGCCCTACTAGCGGAGGGGTCACCGGGGAGCTGTTTTTT. Its translation is CASSPTSGGVTGELFF.

The sample holds a few counts of this clonotype. The chain employs TRBV20-1 and TRBJ2-3; TRBD1 matches at 8 bases. This CDR3 contains 16 residues. J was trimmed by 4 bases and V by 5 bases; bases with no gene match: 14. Germline V lookup: CDR1 DFQATT, CDR2 SNEGSKA (reference sequence). CDR3 DNA: TGCAGTGCTCCGGACCGACACGCAGGGGGCGCAGATACGCAGTATTTT. Encoded protein: CSAPDRHAGGADTQYF.